The T cell receptor (beta chain) under discussion was sequenced for a study of cytotoxic CD8 clonotypes in ibrutinib-treated CLL. The table came from immunoSEQ multiplex PCR; TCRdb's copy has only in-frame clones and leaves some out. The sample yields nearly 100,000 clones, almost 80% seen once. On this clone: Its antigen is as yet unknown.

After removal of 5 bases from V and 4 bases from J, the junction contained 5 bases not matched to a gene. This CDR3 region has 14 residues. Germline assignment: CDR1 SGHTA and CDR2 FQGNSA. Study findings and constraints: A rise in clonality was seen at ibrutinib response, and a fall back toward baseline was seen at progression.

The J gene is TRBJ1-2, the V gene TRBV7-2; 9 nucleotides agree with TRBD1. This TCR derives from a human donor with chronic lymphocytic leukemia. This material consisted of PBMCs, taken after 12 months of ibrutinib treatment. The CDR3 DNA reads as TGTGCCAGCAGCCGCCTGACAGGGGGCTATGGCTACACCTTC. Its translation is CASSRLTGGYGYTF.